These T cell receptor beta chains were read from a single sample in a study of radiation and T cells in renal cell carcinoma. The table came from immunoSEQ multiplex PCR; TCRdb's copy has only in-frame clones and leaves some out. This repertoire shows 45,000 to 55,000 clones, around three quarters found once; its top ten account for about 30%. Specimen: blood, collected from a patient whose treatment included radiotherapy and nephrectomy. The receptors shown here come from a woman between 65 and 79 years old with renal cell carcinoma. CDR3s include the opening cysteine and the closing phenylalanine or tryptophan. The D gene is left open where the match is weak. Clone size is shown for a subset of rows, as once, few, many or a class of expanded clone.

D: -
V: TRBV10-3
J: TRBJ2-3
length: 12
size: once
CDR3: CAISDHDDTQYF
DNA: TGTGCCATCAGTGACCATGACGATACGCAGTATTTT

D: TRBD1
V: TRBV6-5
J: TRBJ2-1
length: 15
size: -
CDR3: CASSLQGTGGYEQFF
DNA: TGTGCCAGCAGTTTACAGGGGACAGGGGGCTATGAGCAGTTCTTC

D: -
V: TRBV2
J: TRBJ1-3
length: 14
size: few
CDR3: CASSGQGSGNTIYF
DNA: TGTGCCAGCAGTGGTCAGGGCTCTGGAAACACCATATATTTT

D: TRBD1
V: TRBV18
J: TRBJ2-1
length: 13
size: once
CDR3: CASSTGQFLEQFF
DNA: TGTGCCAGCTCAACGGGACAGTTCCTTGAGCAGTTCTTC

D: -
V: TRBV6-5
J: TRBJ2-7
length: 15
size: -
CDR3: CASSSVLTGAYEQYF
DNA: TGTGCCAGCAGTTCCGTATTGACAGGAGCCTACGAGCAGTACTTC

D: TRBD1
V: TRBV7-9
J: TRBJ2-5
length: 14
size: -
CDR3: CASSPRTGQGTQYF
DNA: TGTGCCAGCAGCCCCCGGACAGGGCAAGGGACCCAGTACTTC

D: -
V: TRBV19
J: TRBJ1-5
length: 13
size: few
CDR3: CASNRGGAQPQHF
DNA: TGTGCCAGTAACAGAGGCGGAGCTCAGCCCCAGCATTTT

D: TRBD1
V: TRBV7-2
J: TRBJ2-5
length: 14
size: -
CDR3: CASSPRTGEETQYF
DNA: TGTGCCAGCAGCCCACGGACAGGGGAAGAGACCCAGTACTTC

D: -
V: TRBV2
J: TRBJ1-4
length: 14
size: few
CDR3: CASSDRTTNEKLFF
DNA: TGTGCCAGCAGCGACAGGACAACTAATGAAAAACTGTTTTTT

D: -
V: TRBV9
J: TRBJ1-2
length: 14
size: -
CDR3: CASSGAGSSGGYTF
DNA: TGTGCCAGCAGCGGGGCGGGATCTTCGGGAGGCTACACCTTC

D: TRBD1
V: TRBV5-1
J: TRBJ1-4
length: 14
size: -
CDR3: CASSPGQGNEKLFF
DNA: TGCGCCAGCAGCCCGGGACAGGGGAATGAAAAACTGTTTTTT

D: -
V: TRBV27
J: TRBJ2-5
length: 13
size: -
CDR3: CACSVSYQETQYF
DNA: TGTGCCTGCTCCGTGTCGTACCAAGAGACCCAGTACTTC

D: TRBD2
V: TRBV27
J: TRBJ2-2
length: 15
size: -
CDR3: CASSLLAGVSGELFF
DNA: TGTGCCAGCAGTCTGCTAGCGGGAGTCTCCGGGGAGCTGTTTTTT

D: -
V: TRBV9
J: TRBJ2-1
length: 15
size: -
CDR3: CASSPVPGNYNEQFF
DNA: TGTGCCAGCAGCCCTGTTCCCGGGAACTACAATGAGCAGTTCTTC

D: -
V: TRBV5-1
J: TRBJ1-2
length: 15
size: -
CDR3: CASSWRGGQSDGYTF
DNA: TGCGCCAGCAGCTGGAGAGGCGGACAGAGCGATGGCTACACCTTC

D: -
V: TRBV28
J: TRBJ1-1
length: 20
size: -
CDR3: CASQSDGGRVASRLSTEAFF
DNA: TGTGCCAGCCAGTCGGACGGAGGCAGGGTCGCCAGCAGATTGAGCACTGAAGCTTTCTTT

D: -
V: TRBV7-9
J: TRBJ1-1
length: 13
size: -
CDR3: CASSLGRGGEAFF
DNA: TGTGCCAGCAGCTTAGGTAGGGGAGGTGAAGCTTTCTTT

D: -
V: TRBV5-1
J: TRBJ1-1
length: 15
size: -
CDR3: CASSSARTVNTEAFF
DNA: TGCGCCAGCAGCTCCGCCAGGACAGTGAACACTGAAGCTTTCTTT

D: TRBD2
V: TRBV10-3
J: TRBJ2-1
length: 16
size: -
CDR3: CAISESVAGEVNEQFF
DNA: TGTGCCATCAGTGAGTCTGTAGCGGGAGAGGTGAATGAGCAGTTCTTC

D: -
V: TRBV29-1
J: TRBJ2-1
length: 11
size: -
CDR3: CSASRDNEQFF
DNA: TGCAGCGCCTCAAGGGACAATGAGCAGTTCTTC

D: -
V: TRBV4-1
J: TRBJ1-2
length: 16
size: -
CDR3: CASSQLLRGSNYGYTF
DNA: TGCGCCAGCAGCCAACTCCTCAGGGGATCTAACTATGGCTACACCTTC

D: -
V: TRBV5-1
J: TRBJ2-3
length: 14
size: once
CDR3: CASSLELLTDTQYF
DNA: TGCGCCAGCAGCCTAGAACTTCTCACAGATACGCAGTATTTT

D: TRBD2
V: TRBV7-8
J: TRBJ2-7
length: 12
size: -
CDR3: CASSPRGTSPKF
DNA: TGTGCCAGCAGCCCTAGAGGGACTAGCCCTAAATTC

D: -
V: TRBV6-6
J: TRBJ1-1
length: 16
size: -
CDR3: CASSYRTARLHTEAFF
DNA: TGTGCCAGCAGTTACAGAACAGCCAGACTCCACACTGAAGCTTTCTTT

D: TRBD1
V: TRBV7-9
J: TRBJ1-1
length: 14
size: -
CDR3: CASGDRAMNTEAFF
DNA: TGTGCCAGCGGTGACAGGGCTATGAACACTGAAGCTTTCTTT

D: TRBD1
V: TRBV6-5
J: TRBJ2-7
length: 15
size: -
CDR3: CASSYSYHRGHEQYF
DNA: TGTGCCAGCAGTTACTCCTATCACAGGGGTCACGAGCAGTACTTC

D: -
V: TRBV27
J: TRBJ2-7
length: 14
size: once
CDR3: CASRLDGISYEQYF
DNA: TGTGCCAGCAGATTGGACGGAATCTCCTACGAGCAGTACTTC

D: -
V: TRBV7-2
J: TRBJ2-2
length: 13
size: -
CDR3: CASSLDRPGELFF
DNA: TGTGCCAGCAGCTTAGACCGGCCCGGGGAGCTGTTTTTT

D: TRBD1
V: TRBV4-1
J: TRBJ1-4
length: 15
size: -
CDR3: CASSQTGGGGEKLFF
DNA: TGCGCCAGCAGCCAAACAGGGGGAGGAGGTGAAAAACTGTTTTTT

D: -
V: TRBV6-1
J: TRBJ2-3
length: 15
size: -
CDR3: CASSEAGGKADTQYF
DNA: TGTGCCAGCAGTGAAGCGGGAGGAAAAGCAGATACGCAGTATTTT

D: TRBD2
V: TRBV5-4
J: TRBJ2-4
length: 15
size: -
CDR3: CASRAPGEGRDIQYF
DNA: TGTGCCAGCAGGGCGCCGGGGGAGGGGAGGGACATTCAGTACTTC

D: -
V: TRBV6-1
J: TRBJ2-4
length: 12
size: -
CDR3: CASNWERNIQYF
DNA: TGTGCCAGCAATTGGGAGAGGAACATTCAGTACTTC